This T cell receptor (beta chain) was recovered during a study of cytotoxic CD8 clonotypes in ibrutinib-treated CLL. Study background: The sample average was about 260,000 productive templates and 100,000 or so productive rearrangements. Study-wide results and caveats: Clonality, elevated at ibrutinib response, dropped back toward baseline at progression.

V was clipped by 5 bases and J by 2 bases, with 13 bases between them. The germline V gene has CDR1 SGHVS and CDR2 FQNEAQ. The CDR3 loop spans 15 amino acids. With respect to this clone: Its antigen is unknown.

Here immunoSEQ multiplex PCR was the method, and the copy in TCRdb shows in-frame clones only, minus some. The sample has approximately 150,000 clones; approximately 80% are singletons. The rearrangement links TRBV7-8 to TRBJ1-5; D gene ambiguous. The sequence derives from a human donor with chronic lymphocytic leukemia. The starting material was PBMCs, obtained after 24 months of ibrutinib treatment. CDR3 bases: TGTGCCAGCAGCCAGTCGGGGTCGGGCAATCAGCCCCAGCATTTT. Its protein product is CASSQSGSGNQPQHF.